This T cell receptor beta chain was documented in a study of shared clonotypes between healthy human individuals. Germline V CDR1 and CDR2: SGHAT, FQNNGV. Trimming stripped 0 bases from V and 2 bases from J, with 6 bases between. CDR3 length: 14 amino acids. Note on this clone: Its antigen is undetermined.

It was at deep level that the assay was run. Repertoires were generated with immunoSEQ multiplex PCR, while TCRdb's copy carries only in-frame clones and drops some. The table shows 2,500,000 or so clones, with roughly 92% occurring only once. Whole-study results and caveats: Richness estimates generally favored naive over memory subsets. The study drew on few donors, limiting represented genetic and exposure-history diversity.

This TCR derives from a young man in good health. The chain has TRBV11-2 and TRBJ2-3; the D gene is possibly TRBD1 (5 bases). The sequenced material came from naive CD4+ T cells sorted from blood. Noted subset: CD45RA+ positively selected. CDR3 sequence reads: CASSLEQATDTQYF. The CDR3 bases are TGTGCCAGCAGCTTAGAACAGGCCACAGATACGCAGTATTTT.